This TCR beta chain was captured by sequencing in a study of glioma-infiltrating T cells after dendritic cell vaccination. Study-wide context: Glioblastoma patients came from Phase I and II dendritic cell vaccination trials.

Only patients with spare fresh-frozen tumor and over two years of follow-up were included. The ends lost 3 bases at V and 7 bases at J; junction bases unmatched: 7. Germline CDR1 and CDR2: SGHDN and FVKESK. This CDR3 has 16 residues. TCRB CDR3 was amplified from 2 ug genomic DNA or less. Clones were sequenced by immunoSEQ multiplex PCR, and TCRdb holds only the in-frame ones, with some missing. The sample shows approximately 100,000 clones, approximately 81% of them seen only once. Sequenced material: blood, taken before dendritic cell vaccination. The sequence came from a human donor with glioblastoma. The V gene is TRBV14, the J gene TRBJ2-1; 12 bases match TRBD2. The DNA of the CDR3 is TGTGCCAGCAGCCACCCAACTAGCGGGAGGCGAAATGAGCAGTTCTTC. This gives the protein CASSHPTSGRRNEQFF.